These 25 T cell receptor beta chains came from one sample sequenced in a study of T cells in Graves' hyperthyroidism and ophthalmopathy. Researchers took RNA transcripts and amplified the TCR beta CDR3 regions from them. An initial round of RT-PCR targeting the TCR CDR3 relied on the HTBI primer set. A single record per CDR3 protein comes from TCRdb applying MiXCR to the multiplex PCR reads. Among a few hundred thousand distinct CDR3 sequences listed, 20% to 30% were seen once. Sequenced material: blood. The receptors here all came from a man in his fifties with Graves' hyperthyroidism.

This clonotype was counted only a few times. The chain links TRBV29-1 to TRBJ2-3, with 13 bases that match TRBD2. V shed 6 bases and J 2 bases; nucleotides not matched to a gene: 8. The CDR3 contains 16 residues. Germline V lookup: CDR1 SQVTM, CDR2 ANQGSEA. For the CDR3, the DNA is TGCAGCGTCGGAGGGACTAGCGGGAAGACCACAGATACGCAGTATTTT. Protein: CSVGGTSGKTTDTQYF.

This clonotype was detected only a few times. The chain links TRBV4-1 to TRBJ1-4, with TRBD1 identical over 11 bases. V was pared by 7 bases and J by 5 bases, with 9 bases of the junction left unmatched. Germline V gene lookup returns CDR1 MGHRA and CDR2 YSYEKL. The CDR3 totals 16 residues. CDR3 sequence reads: CASNKDRGHNNEKLFF. CDR3 in DNA: TGCGCCAGCAATAAGGACAGGGGGCACAACAATGAAAAACTGTTTTTT.

DNA for the CDR3: TGCAGTGCTAACCCCGGGACATCCGACTCTGGAAACACCATATATTTT. Its translation: CSANPGTSDSGNTIYF. The gene calls are TRBV20-1 and TRBJ1-3; D is possibly TRBD1 (6 bases). Germline CDR1 reads DFQATT; CDR2 reads SNEGSKA (reference sequence). This CDR3 comprises 16 residues. Deletions cut 4 bases from V and 0 bases from J, with 16 bases between.

This clonotype came up many times. V usage is TRBV15 and J usage is TRBJ2-5; the match to TRBD2 covers 11 bases. V shed 5 bases and J 5 bases; nucleotides not matched to a gene: 7. CDR1 and CDR2 from the germline V gene are LNHNV and YYDKDF (reference sequence). The CDR3 sequence is 15 residues long. CDR3 protein: CATSGSGTSGETQYF. CDR3 sequence (DNA): TGTGCCACCAGCGGCTCCGGGACTAGCGGTGAGACCCAGTACTTC.

This clonotype was detected only a few times. The chain joins TRBV4-1 to TRBJ2-6, with D uncertain. Germline CDR1 is MGHRA and CDR2 is YSYEKL. The V gene lost 0 bases and the J gene lost 1 base, with 10 bases spanning the gap. CDR3 length: 17 residues. The CDR3 spells CASSQEVAASGANVLTF. The CDR3 DNA follows: TGCGCCAGCAGCCAAGAGGTTGCAGCGTCTGGGGCCAACGTCCTGACTTTC.

The V gene is TRBV20-1, the J gene TRBJ2-5, with D perhaps TRBD1 (6 bases). CDR3 length equals 16 residues. Germline V lookup: CDR1 DFQATT, CDR2 SNEGSKA (reference sequence). V lost 3 bases and J lost 4, with 21 bases in between. CDR3 coding DNA: TGCAGTGCTAGGAACCGGGCTCCAAAAGGGGGAGAGACCCAGTACTTC. It yields the protein CSARNRAPKGGETQYF.

This rearrangement joins TRBV12-3 or TRBV12-4 to TRBJ2-1, with 8 bases that match TRBD1. Trimming took 6 bases from V and 0 from J; bases not matched to a gene: 4. This CDR3 is 15 amino acids long. The CDR3 DNA follows: TGTGCCAGCAGCAAAGACAGGGGCTCCTACAATGAGCAGTTCTTC. Translated: CASSKDRGSYNEQFF.

The chain links TRBV19 to TRBJ2-1, with TRBD2 identical over 7 bases. This CDR3 has 17 amino acids. The germline CDR1 and CDR2 sequences are LNHDA and SQIVND (reference sequence). V was pared by 3 bases and J by 1 base, with 9 bases of the junction left unmatched. In nucleotides, the CDR3 is TGTGCCAGTAGTATCATTAGCGGGCCCTTTTCCTACAATGAGCAGTTCTTC. As protein: CASSIISGPFSYNEQFF.

This clonotype was seen more than once but under ten times. The gene calls are TRBV7-3 and TRBJ2-5; D is uncertain. Trimming took off 4 bases at V and 5 bases at J, with 14 bases between the two ends. The CDR3 has 14 amino acids. Germline V gives CDR1 SGHTA, CDR2 FQGTGA. CDR3 residues: CASSSRGPRETQYF. The CDR3 DNA is TGTGCCAGCAGCTCCAGAGGTCCCCGGGAGACCCAGTACTTC.

CDR3 sequence (DNA): TGCAGTGCCCATGGTCGCGGGAGGGCAGATACGCAGTATTTT. Its translation is CSAHGRGRADTQYF. The chain carries TRBV20-1 and TRBJ2-3, with 9 bases aligning to TRBD2. J gave up 4 bases and V 6 bases, and 8 bases lay outside the gene matches. The CDR3 runs 14 residues. In germline, CDR1 is DFQATT, CDR2 SNEGSKA (reference sequence).

V gene TRBV6-1 combines with J gene TRBJ1-2; unclear D gene. CDR3 length equals 11 residues. CDR1 is MNHNS and CDR2 is SASEGT in the germline V gene. CDR3 sequence reads: CASTQWDGYTF. The DNA for the CDR3 is TGTGCTTCGACGCAGTGGGATGGCTACACCTTC.

This clonotype appeared many times. The chain employs TRBV7-3 and TRBJ2-3; D might be TRBD1 or TRBD2, each matching 5 bases. The V and J ends lost 5 bases and 9 bases respectively, with 21 bases between them. Germline V gene lookup returns CDR1 SGHTA and CDR2 FQGTGA. There are 15 residues in the CDR3. The CDR3 region has the DNA TGTGCCAGCAGCCCAAATGGTGCTGACAGAGGGACGCAGTATTTT. Its translation: CASSPNGADRGTQYF.

This clonotype was seen a handful of times. This could be a read error, since a much larger clone is one nucleotide away. The gene calls are TRBV2 and TRBJ1-1; no clear D gene. The CDR3 loop spans 11 amino acids. Germline V gene sequence: CDR1 SNHLY, CDR2 FYNNEI. V lost 4 bases, J lost 1 base, and 1 base lay in between. CDR3: CASSANTEAFF. Written as DNA, the CDR3 is TGTGCCAGCAGTGCGAACACTGAAGCTTTCTTT.

This clonotype has a handful of counts. The chain has TRBV10-3 and TRBJ2-5; 8 bases match TRBD2. In germline, CDR1 is ENHRY, CDR2 SYGVKD. The length of the CDR3 is 17 residues. The junction had 14 bases not matched to a gene; V was cut back by 3 bases and J by 5 bases. The CDR3 nucleotides are TGTGCCATCAGTGATGCAGGGACTAGAGGTTCGGTCGAGACCCAGTACTTC. Translating gives CAISDAGTRGSVETQYF.

V usage is TRBV4-2 and J usage is TRBJ2-6; D is unresolved. Trimming cost V 0 bases and J 0 bases, with 9 bases left between them. Germline loops: CDR1 LGHNA, CDR2 YNFKEQ. The CDR3 is made up of 17 amino acids. CDR3 amino acids: CASSQERLGSGANVLTF. The DNA for the CDR3 is TGTGCCAGCAGCCAAGAAAGGCTGGGCTCTGGGGCCAACGTCCTGACTTTC.

This clonotype has only one observation. The genes are TRBV7-2 and TRBJ2-5; 7 bases line up with TRBD1. Germline CDR1 SGHTA, CDR2 FQGNSA. V trimming: 0 bases; J trimming: 5 bases; junction bases outside the gene matches: 12. This CDR3 is built from 17 residues. CDR3 sequence: CASSLASTGPRGETQYF. CDR3 bases: TGTGCCAGCAGCTTAGCCTCGACAGGGCCTCGAGGGGAGACCCAGTACTTC.

This sequence joins TRBV15 and TRBJ1-1, with a tentative D call TRBD1 (5 bases). The CDR3 totals 14 residues. The V end was cut by 9 bases, the J end by 1 base, with 15 bases between. CDR1 and CDR2 from the germline V gene are LNHNV and YYDKDF (reference sequence). CDR3 nucleotides: TGTGCCACTGGGTTGGGGGTGGAGAACACTGAAGCTTTCTTT. Encoded protein: CATGLGVENTEAFF.

The chain joins TRBV3-1 to TRBJ2-3; 14 positions agree with TRBD2. Germline V CDR1 and CDR2: LGHDT, YNNKEL (reference sequence). The CDR3 loop spans 18 amino acids. Unmatched junction bases numbered 9, after V lost 1 base and J lost 6 bases. The CDR3 DNA reads as TGTGCCAGCAGCCAAGGACTAGCGGGAGGGCCGGGTCGGGATACGCAGTATTTT. It is translated as CASSQGLAGGPGRDTQYF.

This clonotype was counted ten times or more. The rearrangement joins TRBV11-2 to TRBJ2-3; a possible D gene is TRBD2 (6 bases). The CDR3 loop spans 13 amino acids. Trimming removed 5 bases from V and 0 bases from J, with 6 bases in between. CDR1 is SGHAT, CDR2 FQNNGV, per germline. CDR3 DNA sequence: TGTGCCAGCAGCGGGACTAGCACAGATACGCAGTATTTT. Protein product: CASSGTSTDTQYF.

This clonotype has more than one count but fewer than ten. V usage is TRBV6-1 and J usage is TRBJ1-5; 7 bases align to TRBD1. Germline V gene data show CDR1 as MNHNS and CDR2 as SASEGT. Trimming at V came to 3 bases and at J to 9 bases, leaving 8 bases not matched to a gene. The CDR3 spans 14 residues. Here the CDR3 reads CASSDRQGLGPQHF. The CDR3 DNA follows: TGTGCCAGCAGTGACCGACAGGGACTAGGGCCCCAGCATTTT.

This clonotype was seen repeatedly, ten times or more. The CDR3 DNA reads TGTGCCAGCAGCCCGGGACTAGCGGGTCTCTACGAGCAGTACTTC. Its translation: CASSPGLAGLYEQYF. V usage is TRBV7-9 and J usage is TRBJ2-7, with 12 bases aligning to TRBD2. This CDR3 spans 15 amino acids. Germline loops: CDR1 SEHNR, CDR2 FQNEAQ (reference sequence). The ends lost 5 bases at V and 3 bases at J; junction bases unmatched: 5.

In its sample, this clonotype was seen a few times. The chain employs TRBV2 and TRBJ1-1, with D perhaps TRBD1 (5 bases). This CDR3 has 14 residues. Per germline, CDR1 SNHLY and CDR2 FYNNEI. V dropped 6 bases and J dropped 1 base, with 12 bases sitting between them. The CDR3 here is CASSPNGANTEAFF. CDR3 DNA sequence: TGTGCCAGCAGCCCTAACGGGGCGAACACTGAAGCTTTCTTT. Complete variable domain (other parts from reference TRBV2 and TRBJ1-1): EPEVTQTPSHQVTQMGQEVILRCVPISNHLYFYWYRQILGQKVEFLVSFYNNEISEKSEIFDDQFSVERPDGSNFTLKIRSTKLEDSAMYFCASSPNGANTEAFFGQGTRLTVV.

The rearrangement uses TRBV6-5 and TRBJ1-5; 7 positions match TRBD1. This CDR3 spans 15 amino acids. The ends lost 0 bases at V and 9 bases at J; junction bases unmatched: 8. The germline CDR1 and CDR2 sequences are MNHEY and SVGAGI. For the CDR3, the DNA is TGTGCCAGCAGTTACTCTGGACAGGCCTCGGGGCCCCAGCATTTT. It translates to CASSYSGQASGPQHF.

CDR3: CASSLLKSRTGELFF. The CDR3 bases are TGTGCCAGCAGCTTATTAAAATCCCGCACCGGGGAGCTGTTTTTT. This rearrangement joins TRBV11-2 to TRBJ2-2; unclear D gene. The CDR3 has 15 amino acids. Germline CDR1 reads SGHAT; CDR2 reads FQNNGV. Trimming stripped 2 bases from V and 4 bases from J, with 11 bases between.

The CDR3 loop reads CASSRGQGRETQYF. The CDR3 coding sequence is TGCGCCAGCAGCCGGGGACAGGGCCGGGAGACCCAGTACTTC. The chain has TRBV5-1 and TRBJ2-5; 9 nucleotides agree with TRBD1. Germline values: CDR1 SGHRS, CDR2 YFSETQ. This CDR3 has 14 amino acids. V dropped 4 bases and J dropped 5; count of bases not matched to a gene: 6.